The 22 T cell receptor beta chains in this list originate from one sample, sequenced in a study of a mutant IDH1 vaccine in newly diagnosed glioma. The protocol was immunoSEQ multiplex PCR, while the TCRdb copy is restricted to in-frame clones and leaves out a portion. This sample has some 58,000 clones, with about four fifths found just once. Their antigens are not known. As for time point: week 35, safety follow-up. One vaccine dose held 300 ug of mutant IDH1 20-mer peptide and came with topical imiquimod. The sequenced sample was PBMCs, obtained from a glioma patient whose treatment included an IDH1 peptide vaccine. These receptors all come from a man aged 40-49 years with glioma.

The V and J genes are TRBV11-2 and TRBJ2-1; the match to TRBD1 covers 9 bases. This CDR3 contains 16 residues. CDR1 SGHAT and CDR2 FQNNGV come from the germline V gene. The trim removed 1 base at V and 9 bases at J, leaving 10 bases unmatched. The chain's CDR3 is CASSLGLRTGVGEQFF. The CDR3 DNA is TGTGCCAGCAGCTTAGGTCTCCGGACAGGGGTTGGTGAGCAGTTCTTC.

CDR3 region: CASSLGGTSGTNEQFF. The CDR3 DNA sequence: TGCGCCAGCAGCTTGGGAGGGACTAGCGGGACCAATGAGCAGTTCTTC. This chain uses TRBV5-1 with TRBJ2-1; 13 positions match TRBD2. CDR1 and CDR2 (germline): SGHRS, YFSETQ. The CDR3 consists of 16 residues. V lost 0 bases, J lost 6 bases, and 3 bases stayed unmatched.

The V and J genes are TRBV6-5 and TRBJ1-2, with 12 bases fitting TRBD1. This CDR3 spans 15 amino acids. Germline CDR1 and CDR2: MNHEY and SVGAGI. The J segment lost 8 bases and the V segment lost 0 bases, leaving 4 bases of the junction unmatched. Here the CDR3 reads CASSYSGQGAEGYTF. The DNA for the CDR3 is TGTGCCAGCAGTTACTCGGGACAGGGGGCGGAGGGCTACACCTTC.

This chain uses TRBV15 with TRBJ2-1; TRBD1 is a possible D gene (6 bases). The CDR3 spans 17 residues. The germline V and J ends were trimmed by 0 bases and 3 bases, with 15 bases remaining between them. CDR1 is LNHNV, CDR2 YYDKDF, per germline (reference sequence). This chain's CDR3 is CATSRDVGARGYNEQFF. Here the CDR3 DNA reads TGTGCCACCAGCAGAGATGTCGGGGCCAGGGGCTACAATGAGCAGTTCTTC.

The chain joins TRBV29-1 to TRBJ2-3; D possibly matches TRBD1 or TRBD2 (6 bases each). V was shortened by 1 base and J by 1 base, with 21 bases between the two germline ends. Germline lookup yields CDR1 SQVTM and CDR2 ANQGSEA. The CDR3 is made up of 18 amino acids. In DNA form, the CDR3 reads TGCAGCGTTGAAGGACAGGAGGGGGGAAAAGGAGGCACAGATACGCAGTATTTT. It codes for CSVEGQEGGKGGTDTQYF.

The rearrangement links TRBV30 to TRBJ1-6; D gene unclear. The CDR3 loop spans 11 amino acids. Trimming took 0 bases from V and 15 from J, leaving 9 bases between them. From germline, CDR1 is GTSNPN and CDR2 SVGIG (reference sequence). This CDR3 is CAWSVQANLHF. The CDR3 DNA is TGTGCCTGGAGTGTACAAGCAAACCTCCACTTT.

For this clone: At one of its ends the junction is not consistent with the germline gene, which may arise from a read error. V and J are TRBV7-7 and TRBJ2-5; a possible D gene is TRBD2 (6 bases). Per the germline V gene, CDR1 is SSHAT and CDR2 is FNYEAQ (reference sequence). The CDR3 consists of 14 residues. This CDR3 reads CASSEGTFQETQYF. The CDR3 bases are TGTGCTAGCAGCGAAGGGACTTTTCAAGAGACCCAGTACTTC.

In its sample, this clone was seen a few times. The chain recombines TRBV11-2 with TRBJ2-3; 7 bases fit TRBD2. The germline gives CDR1 SGHAT, CDR2 FQNNGV. The CDR3 is made up of 15 amino acids. With V trimmed by 1 base and J by 6 bases, 7 bases remained unmatched. CDR3 coding DNA: TGTGCCAGCAGCTTAGGTCTAGCGGCGGGGGATACGCAGTATTTT. Translating gives CASSLGLAAGDTQYF.

The chain links TRBV11-3 to TRBJ2-3; no definite D call. The V end was cut by 4 bases, the J end by 2 bases, with 10 bases between. Germline CDR1 is SGHNT and CDR2 is YENEEA. This CDR3 is 14 amino acids long. The CDR3 loop reads CASSSEPHTDTQYF. Written as DNA, the CDR3 is TGTGCCAGCAGCTCTGAACCTCACACAGATACGCAGTATTTT.

This clone has only one observation. V gene TRBV7-9 combines with J gene TRBJ2-2, with D perhaps matching TRBD2 (5 bases). Per germline, CDR1 SEHNR and CDR2 FQNEAQ (reference sequence). Trimming shortened V by 4 bases and J by 7 bases, and 10 bases separated the two germline ends. This CDR3 has 13 residues. This chain's CDR3 is CASSSPGGGELFF. CDR3 DNA: TGTGCCAGCAGCTCCCCAGGAGGCGGGGAGCTGTTTTTT.

V usage is TRBV30 and J usage is TRBJ2-3, with 8 nucleotides matching TRBD2. The length of the CDR3 is 15 residues. Germline V gives CDR1 GTSNPN, CDR2 SVGIG (reference sequence). The V gene end was trimmed by 4 bases and the J gene end by 2 bases; junction bases not matched to a gene: 8. This CDR3 is CAWNLGSGTTDTQYF. The CDR3 DNA sequence: TGTGCCTGGAACCTGGGTAGCGGGACCACAGATACGCAGTATTTT.

The chain combines TRBV11-2 with TRBJ1-2; TRBD1 agrees at 9 bases. V shed 1 base, J shed 3 bases, and the junction held 9 bases outside the gene matches. Germline CDR1 SGHAT, CDR2 FQNNGV. The CDR3 sequence is 17 residues long. CDR3: CASSLVGTGTGHYGYTF. The CDR3 region has the DNA TGTGCCAGCAGCTTAGTGGGAACCGGGACAGGGCACTATGGCTACACCTTC.

The table lists this clone with a few counts. The V call is TRBV6-4, the J call TRBJ2-1; D might be TRBD2 (7 bases). V lost 3 bases and J 8 bases, leaving 17 bases between the germline ends. This CDR3 is built from 15 residues. Germline CDR1 is MRHNA and CDR2 is SNTAGT. CDR3 in amino acids: CASSEAVGGADEQFF. Written as DNA, the CDR3 is TGTGCCAGCAGTGAGGCGGTAGGGGGGGCCGATGAGCAGTTCTTC.

This sequence joins TRBV4-1 and TRBJ2-7; no definite D call. The CDR3 loop spans 14 amino acids. The V end was cut by 1 base, the J end by 7 bases, with 14 bases between. CDR1 is MGHRA, CDR2 YSYEKL, per germline. CDR3 bases: TGCGCCAGCAGCCAAGGTCCCGGATTAGGGGAGCAGTACTTC. It is translated as CASSQGPGLGEQYF.

The V gene is TRBV6-1, the J gene TRBJ2-7; perhaps TRBD1 as D (5 bases). There are 12 residues in the CDR3. V was cut by 7 bases and J by 7 bases, with 14 bases left in between. The V gene's germline CDR1 is MNHNS and CDR2 SASEGT. The CDR3 nucleotides are TGTGCCAGCACTGCAGGGCCTAAGGAGCAGTACTTC. Translation gives CASTAGPKEQYF.

The genes are TRBV30 and TRBJ2-1; 8 nucleotides agree with TRBD1. With 0 bases clipped from V and 3 bases from J, the junction kept 4 bases outside the gene matches. The CDR3 contains 15 residues. The germline CDR1 and CDR2 sequences are GTSNPN and SVGIG (reference sequence). The CDR3 DNA follows: TGTGCCTGGAGTGTATGGGGGACAGGCTACAATGAGCAGTTCTTC. Residues: CAWSVWGTGYNEQFF. Using reference TRBV30 and TRBJ2-1 for the parts outside the CDR3, the full variable domain is SQTIHQWPATLVQPVGSPLSLECTVEGTSNPNLYWYRQAAGRGLQLLFYSVGIGQISSEVPQNLSASRPQDRQFILSSKKLLLSDSGFYLCAWSVWGTGYNEQFFGPGTRLTVL.

The V call is TRBV5-1, the J call TRBJ2-1, with a tentative D call TRBD1 (6 bases). Per the germline V gene, CDR1 is SGHRS and CDR2 is YFSETQ. CDR3 length: 14 residues. The V and J ends lost 2 bases and 4 bases respectively, with 10 bases between them. CDR3 nucleotides: TGCGCCAGCAGCTTAAGGACAGATTACAATGAGCAGTTCTTC. Amino acid sequence: CASSLRTDYNEQFF.

V gene TRBV5-8 combines with J gene TRBJ2-7, with D perhaps matching TRBD1 or TRBD2 (5 bases each). Trimming removed 2 bases at V and 7 bases at J, with 13 bases between. Germline V gene sequence: CDR1 SGHTS, CDR2 YDEGEE. This CDR3 contains 13 residues. CDR3 in amino acids: CASSLLGTQEQYF. The CDR3 DNA follows: TGTGCCAGCAGCTTATTAGGGACGCAGGAGCAGTACTTC.

V is TRBV6-6 and J is TRBJ1-4; 9 bases align to TRBD1. The trim removed 4 bases at V and 13 bases at J, leaving 13 bases unmatched. CDR1 and CDR2 (germline): MNHNY, SVGAGI (reference sequence). The CDR3 covers 15 residues. The CDR3 loop is CASSWGTGSEISLFF. The CDR3 DNA reads as TGTGCCAGCAGTTGGGGGACAGGGTCTGAAATTTCACTGTTTTTT.

A few counts support this clone. This chain joins TRBV11-2 and TRBJ2-7; 8 bases map to TRBD1. Germline V lookup: CDR1 SGHAT, CDR2 FQNNGV. The CDR3 contains 15 residues. J lost 3 bases, V lost 4 bases, and 8 bases had no gene match. CDR3 DNA sequence: TGTGCCAGCAGCTCATCAGACAGGGGCGACTACGAGCAGTACTTC. The encoded protein is CASSSSDRGDYEQYF.

The rearrangement uses TRBV7-2 and TRBJ1-4; 7 bases align to TRBD1. Germline lookup yields CDR1 SGHTA and CDR2 FQGNSA. The CDR3 runs to 15 residues. After removal of 2 bases from V and 5 bases from J, the junction contained 5 bases not matched to a gene. In nucleotides, the CDR3 is TGTGCCAGCAGCTTATCGACAGGGCCCAATGAAAAACTGTTTTTT. It codes for CASSLSTGPNEKLFF.

This chain uses TRBV27 with TRBJ1-6; the match to TRBD1 covers 9 bases. J was trimmed by 7 bases and V by 6 bases; bases with no gene match: 7. CDR3 length equals 15 residues. CDR1 and CDR2 (germline): MNHEY, SMNVEV (reference sequence). The CDR3 DNA sequence: TGTGCCAGCAGCCCTAGACAGGGGGTCAATTCACCCCTCCACTTT. Translating gives CASSPRQGVNSPLHF.